A single sample is the source of the 6 T cell receptor beta chains below, sequenced in a study of blood T cell repertoires in COVID-19. TCRdb keeps only in-frame clones here, not all; method: immunoSEQ multiplex PCR. Among 300,000 to 350,000 clones, 85% to 90% were seen once, and the ten largest hold less than 3.5%. The material sequenced was peripheral blood. These TCRs come from a woman aged 30 to 39 with COVID-19, enrolled during active disease.

This clone was detected only once. The chain carries TRBV5-1 and TRBJ2-3, with 8 bases fitting TRBD2. The CDR3 totals 15 residues. After removal of 4 bases from V and 4 bases from J, the junction contained 8 bases not matched to a gene. CDR1 SGHRS and CDR2 YFSETQ come from the germline V gene. The CDR3 sequence: CASSPTAGGSDTQYF. The CDR3 DNA follows: TGCGCCAGCAGCCCTACCGCGGGAGGTTCAGATACGCAGTATTTT.

V usage is TRBV7-8 and J usage is TRBJ1-2; D ambiguous. V was trimmed by 1 base and J by 6 bases, leaving 21 bases between them. The CDR3 spans 17 residues. Looked up from germline, CDR1 is SGHVS and CDR2 is FQNEAQ. CDR3 protein: CASSLGGQREGRDGYTF. The CDR3, as DNA: TGTGCCAGCAGCTTAGGTGGTCAGAGGGAGGGAAGGGATGGCTACACCTTC.

The chain uses TRBV7-3 and TRBJ1-1; D is possibly TRBD1 (5 bases). V dropped 1 base and J dropped 1 base, with 10 bases sitting between them. The CDR3 loop spans 15 amino acids. The germline CDR1 and CDR2 sequences are SGHTA and FQGTGA. The CDR3 DNA reads TGTGCCAGCAGCTTAATGGGCGACAGGAACACTGAAGCTTTCTTT. Protein sequence: CASSLMGDRNTEAFF.

Comments on this clone: Distinct nucleotide sequences in the sample also encode this CDR3. The rearrangement links TRBV19 to TRBJ1-5; 9 nucleotides line up with TRBD1. V trimming: 5 bases; J trimming: 1 base; junction bases outside the gene matches: 0. Germline V gene sequence: CDR1 LNHDA, CDR2 SQIVND (reference sequence). This CDR3 has 14 residues. The DNA for the CDR3 is TGTGCCAGTAGTGGACAGGGGAGCAATCAGCCCCAGCATTTT. Protein: CASSGQGSNQPQHF.

The chain employs TRBV5-1 and TRBJ2-3; TRBD2 matches 8 bases. This CDR3 spans 16 amino acids. Germline V gives CDR1 SGHRS, CDR2 YFSETQ. V lost 4 bases to trimming and J lost 4 bases; unmatched junction nucleotides: 11. DNA of the CDR3: TGCGCCAGCAGCCTTGCAAGCGGGAGTGGGGCAGATACGCAGTATTTT. This codes for CASSLASGSGADTQYF.

The chain recombines TRBV6-5 with TRBJ2-3; tentatively, D is TRBD2 (5 bases). Germline loops: CDR1 MNHEY, CDR2 SVGAGI. This CDR3 is 14 amino acids long. V lost 6 bases to trimming and J lost 4 bases, with 14 bases between them. CDR3: CASRQGLLPDTQYF. The CDR3, as DNA: TGTGCCAGCAGACAAGGACTCCTGCCAGATACGCAGTATTTT.